This passage covers 31 T cell receptor beta chains from one sample sequenced in a study of control samples from healthy donors and cancer patients (dated by TCRdb to about 2020). Library preparation was by the immunoSEQ multiplex PCR assay. TCRdb took over this immuneACCESS table, retaining in-frame rearrangements with V and J assigned. Such tables are incomplete; in checked studies, under half of the missing clones stem from an unresolved V gene, and the remainder is unexplained. The sample table holds fewer than 250,000 clones. The ten most abundant clones make up less than 2.5% of the sample. Sequencing was performed on blood. The receptor set was obtained from a woman in her twenties or thirties in good health.

The chain carries TRBV5-1 and TRBJ2-5; TRBD1 aligns across 8 bases. The germline CDR1 and CDR2 sequences are SGHRS and YFSETQ. This CDR3 region has 15 residues. J gave up 4 bases and V 3 bases, and 8 bases lay outside the gene matches. The CDR3 loop reads CASSSDRAGGETQYF. CDR3 nucleotides: TGCGCCAGCAGCTCGGACAGGGCAGGGGGAGAGACCCAGTACTTC. The complete variable domain, with remaining parts taken from reference TRBV5-1 and TRBJ2-5, reads KAGVTQTPRYLIKTRGQQVTLSCSPISGHRSVSWYQQTPGQGLQFLFEYFSETQRNKGNFPGRFSGRQFSNSRSEMNVSTLELGDSALYLCASSSDRAGGETQYFGPGTRLLVL.

The CDR3 region has the DNA TGTGCCAGCACCCCACCCGAGAGGAATGGCTACACCTTC. Translated, it gives CASTPPERNGYTF. The V gene is TRBV2, the J gene TRBJ1-2; no definite D call. With 7 bases removed from V and 6 bases from J, the gap between germline ends came to 15 bases. Germline CDR1 SNHLY, CDR2 FYNNEI. The CDR3 extends over 13 amino acids.

The CDR3 nucleotides are TGTGCCAGCAGCCCATCGGTGTATAGCAATCAGCCCCAGCATTTT. This translates into CASSPSVYSNQPQHF. The chain is built from TRBV5-5 and TRBJ1-5; D ambiguous. The CDR3 length is 15 residues. V was pared by 4 bases and J by 0 bases, with 11 bases between. CDR1 SGHKS and CDR2 YYEKEE come from the germline V gene (reference sequence).

The chain joins TRBV7-2 to TRBJ2-5; D call uncertain. V dropped 3 bases and J dropped 0 bases, with 5 bases sitting between them. The CDR3 extends over 13 amino acids. Germline-derived CDR1 and CDR2 are SGHTA and FQGNSA. CDR3 region: CASSFQYQETQYF. CDR3 coding DNA: TGTGCCAGCAGCTTTCAGTACCAAGAGACCCAGTACTTC.

The gene calls are TRBV9 and TRBJ2-3, with D possibly TRBD2 on 6 matching bases. Germline CDR1 and CDR2: SGDLS and YYNGEE. Trimming removed 4 bases at V and 2 bases at J, with 14 bases between. The CDR3 spans 15 residues. The chain's CDR3 is CASSRDSVYTDTQYF. In DNA form, the CDR3 reads TGTGCCAGCAGCCGGGACTCGGTTTACACAGATACGCAGTATTTT.

J is TRBJ1-1 and V is TRBV18; D is possibly TRBD1 (5 bases). Trimming took off 6 bases at V and 7 bases at J, with 12 bases between the two ends. Germline CDR1 is KGHSH and CDR2 is LQKENI. CDR3 size: 12 residues. The DNA for the CDR3 is TGTGCCAGCTCTCCGGGGCGTTATGAAGCTTTCTTT. It translates to CASSPGRYEAFF.

This sequence joins TRBV6-1 and TRBJ1-3; D is possibly TRBD1 (5 bases). The V end lost 3 bases, the J end lost 4 bases, and 13 bases lay between the germline ends. The germline V gene has CDR1 MNHNS and CDR2 SASEGT. The length of the CDR3 is 15 residues. The CDR3 is CASSDGGTTGNTIYF. The CDR3 bases are TGTGCCAGCAGTGACGGCGGGACCACCGGAAACACCATATATTTT.

The V and J genes are TRBV4-3 and TRBJ1-2; weak D call: TRBD1 (5 bases). Trimming took 0 bases from V and 8 from J, leaving 13 bases between them. The CDR3 is 14 residues long. CDR1 and CDR2 (germline): LGHNA, YSLEER. DNA of the CDR3: TGCGCCAGCAGCCAAGATCAGGGTTTGCGAGGCTACACCTTC. This gives the protein CASSQDQGLRGYTF.

The chain carries TRBV28 and TRBJ2-7, with 12 bases fitting TRBD1. The CDR3 contains 14 residues. CDR1 is MDHEN and CDR2 is SYDVKM in the germline V gene. J lost 2 bases, V lost 7 bases, and 3 bases had no gene match. The CDR3 DNA reads as TGTGCCAGCACCCGGGACAGGGGGCCCTACGAGCAGTACTTC. Its translation: CASTRDRGPYEQYF.

The chain carries TRBV6-2 or TRBV6-3 and TRBJ1-2; TRBD1 matches at 11 bases. The germline gives CDR1 MNHEY, CDR2 SVGEGT. V shed 5 bases and J 4 bases; nucleotides not matched to a gene: 3. This CDR3 has 14 residues. The CDR3 is CASSRTGGGYGYTF. For the CDR3, the DNA is TGTGCCAGCAGTCGGACAGGGGGCGGCTATGGCTACACCTTC.

V gene TRBV5-6 combines with J gene TRBJ2-7; D is unclear. V lost 2 bases and J lost 4, with 16 bases in between. The CDR3 has 15 amino acids. Germline-derived CDR1 and CDR2 are SGHDT and YYEEEE. This chain's CDR3 is CASSLGYPTSYEQYF. The CDR3 DNA is TGTGCCAGCAGCTTAGGGTATCCTACCAGTTACGAGCAGTACTTC.

This sequence joins TRBV19 and TRBJ2-1, with 7 bases aligning to TRBD1. With V trimmed by 1 base and J by 7 bases, 4 bases remained unmatched. Looked up from germline, CDR1 is LNHDA and CDR2 is SQIVND (reference sequence). CDR3 size: 14 residues. The CDR3 DNA reads as TGTGCCAGTAGTATAGGAAGGGGGCAAAATGAGCAGTTCTTC. Translated: CASSIGRGQNEQFF.

J is TRBJ1-5 and V is TRBV10-3; 8 bases align to TRBD1. Germline values: CDR1 ENHRY, CDR2 SYGVKD. Unmatched junction bases numbered 13, after V lost 8 bases and J lost 1 base. This CDR3 spans 17 amino acids. CDR3 amino acids: CAISGGQGSGSNQPQHF. CDR3 DNA sequence: TGTGCCATCTCGGGAGGACAGGGTAGCGGGAGCAATCAGCCCCAGCATTTT.

The chain combines TRBV5-1 with TRBJ2-7, with D uncertain. Germline loops: CDR1 SGHRS, CDR2 YFSETQ. This CDR3 spans 13 amino acids. V dropped 3 bases and J dropped 5 bases, with 12 bases sitting between them. CDR3 DNA: TGCGCCAGCAGCTCCATACCCGTCGACGAGCAGTACTTC. Its protein is CASSSIPVDEQYF.

V and J are TRBV28 and TRBJ1-5, with a weak D call TRBD1 (5 bases). V gave up 7 bases and J gave up 6 bases, with 13 bases separating them. The CDR3 spans 13 residues. Looked up from germline, CDR1 is MDHEN and CDR2 is SYDVKM. CDR3 loop: CASTPTGGQPQHF. In DNA form, the CDR3 reads TGTGCCAGCACTCCCACGGGGGGTCAGCCCCAGCATTTT.

This chain links TRBV18 with TRBJ1-3; the D gene is possibly TRBD1 (6 bases). Trimming took off 4 bases at V and 0 bases at J, with 19 bases between the two ends. Germline-derived CDR1 and CDR2 are KGHSH and LQKENI. This CDR3 contains 18 residues. CDR3 DNA sequence: TGTGCCAGCTCACTACAACCGGGACAACTCCTCTCTGGAAACACCATATATTTT. This gives the protein CASSLQPGQLLSGNTIYF.

The chain uses TRBV6-2 or TRBV6-3 and TRBJ1-1; no clear D. The CDR3 is made up of 15 amino acids. Germline V CDR1 and CDR2: MNHEY, SVGEGT. The V end was cut by 0 bases, the J end by 0 bases, with 8 bases between. CDR3 in amino acids: CASSYSPDLNTEAFF. The CDR3, as DNA: TGTGCCAGCAGTTACTCGCCCGATTTGAACACTGAAGCTTTCTTT.

The chain employs TRBV4-1 and TRBJ1-5, with D unclear. V was trimmed by 1 base and J by 9 bases, leaving 7 bases between them. This CDR3 spans 12 amino acids. From germline, CDR1 is MGHRA and CDR2 YSYEKL. CDR3 sequence: CASSQGGLPQHF. The CDR3, as DNA: TGCGCCAGCAGCCAAGGTGGATTGCCCCAGCATTTT.

This chain connects TRBV12-3 or TRBV12-4 to TRBJ1-4; D remains ambiguous. V dropped 1 base and J dropped 8 bases, with 8 bases sitting between them. The CDR3 is 13 amino acids. CDR3 in DNA: TGTGCCAGCAGTTTAGTGACTGGGGAAAAACTGTTTTTT. Translated, it gives CASSLVTGEKLFF.

The J gene is TRBJ1-2, the V gene TRBV7-8; unclear D gene. The CDR3 consists of 12 residues. Looked up from germline, CDR1 is SGHVS and CDR2 is FQNEAQ. V dropped 11 bases and J dropped 8 bases, with 18 bases sitting between them. This chain's CDR3 is CASSRGIVGYTF. For the CDR3, the DNA is TGTGCCTCCTCTCGAGGGATAGTGGGCTACACCTTC.

The chain joins TRBV5-1 to TRBJ2-3, with TRBD2 as a possible D gene (6 bases). The germline gives CDR1 SGHRS, CDR2 YFSETQ. CDR3 length: 16 amino acids. V lost 1 base to trimming and J lost 6 bases, with 18 bases between them. The DNA of the CDR3 is TGCGCCAGCAGCTTGTTACGGACTAACGGAGGGGATACGCAGTATTTT. It specifies CASSLLRTNGGDTQYF.

The genes are TRBV19 and TRBJ1-1; 8 nucleotides align to TRBD1. V trimming: 8 bases; J trimming: 0 bases; junction bases outside the gene matches: 8. The CDR3 loop spans 15 amino acids. Looked up from germline, CDR1 is LNHDA and CDR2 is SQIVND (reference sequence). The chain's CDR3 is CASGPRDRLNTEAFF. CDR3 in DNA: TGTGCCAGTGGTCCCCGGGACAGGTTGAACACTGAAGCTTTCTTT.

The chain links TRBV11-2 to TRBJ2-5; D is possibly TRBD2 (5 bases). CDR1 and CDR2 (germline): SGHAT, FQNNGV. The germline V and J ends were trimmed by 4 bases and 5 bases, with 5 bases remaining between them. The CDR3 extends over 11 amino acids. The CDR3 nucleotides read TGTGCCAGCAGCTCGGGGGAGACCCAGTACTTC. Encoded protein: CASSSGETQYF.

This chain links TRBV5-1 with TRBJ2-1, with D possibly TRBD2 on 6 matching bases. V was trimmed by 4 bases and J by 2 bases, leaving 10 bases between them. CDR1 and CDR2 from the germline V gene are SGHRS and YFSETQ. The CDR3 spans 14 residues. The CDR3 DNA reads TGCGCCAGCAGCCCGACTAGAACCTACAATGAGCAGTTCTTC. Protein: CASSPTRTYNEQFF.

This chain links TRBV6-6 with TRBJ1-1, with D unresolved. Germline loops: CDR1 MNHNY, CDR2 SVGAGI (reference sequence). V was shortened by 0 bases and J by 1 base, with 6 bases between the two germline ends. This CDR3 contains 14 residues. DNA of the CDR3: TGTGCCAGCAGTTACTCGAGACAGAACACTGAAGCTTTCTTT. This sequence encodes CASSYSRQNTEAFF.

V gene TRBV12-3 or TRBV12-4 combines with J gene TRBJ1-6; D possibly corresponds to TRBD1 (5 bases). Trimming took off 7 bases at V and 10 bases at J, with 11 bases between the two ends. The CDR3 length is 12 residues. CDR3 nucleotide sequence: TGTGCCAGCAATTCCGGGGGGTCACCCCTCCACTTT. Amino acids: CASNSGGSPLHF.

The chain's CDR3 is CASKTGAPNEKLFF. CDR3 DNA: TGTGCCAGTAAGACAGGGGCACCTAATGAAAAACTGTTTTTT. The V and J genes are TRBV19 and TRBJ1-4; 8 bases line up with TRBD1. The CDR3 has 14 residues. The germline CDR1 and CDR2 sequences are LNHDA and SQIVND (reference sequence). Trimming removed 7 bases from V and 3 bases from J; junction bases left unmatched: 4.

The rearrangement links TRBV5-6 to TRBJ2-7; the D is unclear. Germline CDR1 is SGHDT and CDR2 is YYEEEE. The CDR3 covers 14 residues. Trimming stripped 2 bases from V and 2 bases from J, with 11 bases between. For the CDR3, the DNA is TGTGCCAGCAGCTTCCTAGGGCCAGCCTACGAGCAGTACTTC. Translation gives CASSFLGPAYEQYF.

V and J are TRBV5-4 and TRBJ1-6; unclear D gene. The CDR3 runs to 15 residues. V was cut by 4 bases and J by 6 bases, with 14 bases left in between. Germline V lookup: CDR1 SGHNT, CDR2 YYREEE (reference sequence). CDR3 sequence: CASSPRTEVNSPLHF. CDR3 nucleotide sequence: TGTGCCAGCAGCCCCCGGACGGAGGTTAATTCACCCCTCCACTTT.

The rearrangement uses TRBV5-5 and TRBJ1-1, with no clear D. Deletions cut 2 bases from V and 0 bases from J, with 11 bases between. This CDR3 spans 15 amino acids. Germline V gene data show CDR1 as SGHKS and CDR2 as YYEKEE (reference sequence). The CDR3 loop is CASSFSASMNTEAFF. CDR3 sequence (DNA): TGTGCCAGCAGCTTTAGTGCAAGTATGAACACTGAAGCTTTCTTT.

The J gene is TRBJ2-6, the V gene TRBV7-6; D possibly corresponds to TRBD2 (6 bases). CDR1 and CDR2 (germline): SGHVS, FNYEAQ. Trimming cost V 5 bases and J 4 bases, with 12 bases left between them. The CDR3 extends over 15 amino acids. In DNA form, the CDR3 reads TGTGCCAGCAGCGCAGGGACTCCAGGGGCCAACGTCCTGACTTTC. As protein: CASSAGTPGANVLTF. The complete variable domain, with remaining parts taken from reference TRBV7-6 and TRBJ2-6, reads GAGVSQSPRYKVTKRGQDVALRCDPISGHVSLYWYRQALGQGPEFLTYFNYEAQQDKSGLPNDRFSAERPEGSISTLTIQRTEQRDSAMYRCASSAGTPGANVLTFGAGSRLTVL.